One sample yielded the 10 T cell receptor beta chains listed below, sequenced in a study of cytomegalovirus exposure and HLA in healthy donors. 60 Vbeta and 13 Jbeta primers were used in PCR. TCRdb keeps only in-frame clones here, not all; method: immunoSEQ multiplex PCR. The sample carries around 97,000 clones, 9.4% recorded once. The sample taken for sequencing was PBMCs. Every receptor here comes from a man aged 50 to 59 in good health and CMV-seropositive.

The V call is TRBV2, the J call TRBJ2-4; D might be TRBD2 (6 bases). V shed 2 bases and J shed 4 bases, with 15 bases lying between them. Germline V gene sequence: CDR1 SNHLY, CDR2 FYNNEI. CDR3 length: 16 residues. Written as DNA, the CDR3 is TGTGCCAGCAGTGAACTTGGCGGGGCGGGGAAAAACATTCAGTACTTC. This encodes CASSELGGAGKNIQYF.

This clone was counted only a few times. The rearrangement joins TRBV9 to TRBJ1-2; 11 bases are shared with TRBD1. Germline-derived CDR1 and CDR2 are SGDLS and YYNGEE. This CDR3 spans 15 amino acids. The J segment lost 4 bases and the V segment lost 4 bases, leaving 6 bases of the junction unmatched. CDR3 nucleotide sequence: TGTGCCAGCAGCCTCGGGACAGGGGGAATCTATGGCTACACCTTC. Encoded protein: CASSLGTGGIYGYTF.

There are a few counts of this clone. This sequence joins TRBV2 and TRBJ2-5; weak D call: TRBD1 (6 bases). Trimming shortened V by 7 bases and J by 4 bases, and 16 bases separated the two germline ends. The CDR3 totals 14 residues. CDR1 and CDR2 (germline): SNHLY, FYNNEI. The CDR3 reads CASTRRQVGETQYF. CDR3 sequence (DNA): TGTGCCAGCACTCGGAGACAGGTAGGAGAGACCCAGTACTTC.

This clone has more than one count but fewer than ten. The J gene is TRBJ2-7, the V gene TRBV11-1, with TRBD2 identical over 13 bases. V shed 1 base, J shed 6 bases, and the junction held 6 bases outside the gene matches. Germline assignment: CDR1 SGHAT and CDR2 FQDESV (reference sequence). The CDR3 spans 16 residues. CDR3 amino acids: CASSLEGLAGVPEQYF. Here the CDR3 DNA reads TGTGCCAGCAGCTTAGAAGGACTAGCGGGAGTCCCCGAGCAGTACTTC.

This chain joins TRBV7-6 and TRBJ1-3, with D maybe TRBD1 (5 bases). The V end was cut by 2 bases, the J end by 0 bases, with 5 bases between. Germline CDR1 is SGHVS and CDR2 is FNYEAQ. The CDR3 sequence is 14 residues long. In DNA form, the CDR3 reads TGTGCCAGCAGCTTAAGGGGCTCTGGAAACACCATATATTTT. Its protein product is CASSLRGSGNTIYF.

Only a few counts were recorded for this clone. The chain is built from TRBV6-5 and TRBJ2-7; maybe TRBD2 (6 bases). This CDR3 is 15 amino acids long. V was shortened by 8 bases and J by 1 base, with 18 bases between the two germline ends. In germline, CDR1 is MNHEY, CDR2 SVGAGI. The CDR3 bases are TGTGCCAGCGCATATTCCGGGACTGATTCCTACGAGCAGTACTTC. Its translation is CASAYSGTDSYEQYF.

The DNA for the CDR3 is TGTGCCAGCACCGGGGAGGGGGATTTAAATCAGCCCCAGCATTTT. This encodes CASTGEGDLNQPQHF. The J gene is TRBJ1-5, the V gene TRBV2; D is possibly TRBD1 (6 bases). V was clipped by 7 bases and J by 4 bases, with 17 bases between them. CDR1 and CDR2 from the germline V gene are SNHLY and FYNNEI. CDR3 length: 15 residues.

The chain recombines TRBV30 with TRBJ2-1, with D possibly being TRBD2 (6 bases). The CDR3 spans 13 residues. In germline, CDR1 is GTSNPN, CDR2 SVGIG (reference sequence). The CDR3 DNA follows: TGTGCGGCGGGGCCTGACTCCTACAATGAGCAGTTCTTC. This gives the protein CAAGPDSYNEQFF.

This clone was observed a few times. Written as DNA, the CDR3 is TGTGCCACCCTCTACGAAACTGAAGCTTTCTTT. This encodes CATLYETEAFF. This rearrangement joins TRBV10-3 to TRBJ1-1, with D unresolved. The V end was cut by 10 bases, the J end by 5 bases, with 11 bases between. Germline CDR1 is ENHRY and CDR2 is SYGVKD. The CDR3 has 11 amino acids.

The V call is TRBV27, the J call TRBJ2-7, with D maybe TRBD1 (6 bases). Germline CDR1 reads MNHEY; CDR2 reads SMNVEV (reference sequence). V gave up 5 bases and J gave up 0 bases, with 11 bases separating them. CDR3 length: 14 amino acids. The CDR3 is CASSLRDNSYEQYF. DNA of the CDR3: TGTGCCAGCAGTCTCCGGGACAACTCCTACGAGCAGTACTTC.